The 15 T cell receptor beta chains below come from one sample, sequenced in a study of T-cell reconstitution after alpha-beta-depleted transplantation in children (dated by TCRdb to 2016 to 2017). The library was made by PCR. Sequencing instrument: Illumina HiSeq 2500. TCR libraries were prepared with molecular barcoding, using unique molecular identifiers to normalize TCRbeta repertoire quantification. The raw public data were reprocessed by TCRdb itself: fastp quality trimming at Q25, MiXCR clonotype calling, in-frame beta chains only. Every CDR3 protein is listed once, alongside the most common genes and DNA of its rows. In this sample the table shows approximately 340,000 distinct CDR3 sequences, about a tenth of which occur a single time. 2% to 2.5% of the sample rests with the top ten. The sequenced sample was PBMCs from the stem cell graft donor, obtained from the stem cell graft. The origin of the receptors is a human donor who donated a stem cell graft to a child with acute lymphoblastic leukemia.

This clonotype came up a few times. The chain has TRBV28 and TRBJ2-7; D is perhaps TRBD1 or TRBD2 (5 bases each). This CDR3 comprises 14 residues. V was clipped by 6 bases and J by 2 bases, with 14 bases between them. From germline, CDR1 is MDHEN and CDR2 SYDVKM. CDR3 region: CASRETTGPYEQYF. DNA for the CDR3: TGTGCCAGCAGGGAAACGACGGGACCCTACGAGCAGTACTTC.

This clonotype was observed a few times. The chain employs TRBV4-1 and TRBJ2-7, with D maybe TRBD2 (6 bases). The CDR3 is 14 residues long. Trimming removed 0 bases at V and 4 bases at J, with 10 bases between. Germline V CDR1 and CDR2: MGHRA, YSYEKL. CDR3 loop: CASSQDKDYYEQYF. In DNA, the CDR3 is TGCGCCAGCAGCCAAGATAAGGACTATTACGAGCAGTACTTC.

V is TRBV5-5 and J is TRBJ1-2, with D hard to call. CDR3 length: 14 residues. V lost 4 bases to trimming and J lost 0 bases, with 10 bases between them. CDR1 is SGHKS, CDR2 YYEKEE, per germline (reference sequence). This CDR3 reads CASSHSHTNYGYTF. The CDR3 DNA is TGTGCCAGCAGCCATAGCCATACTAACTATGGCTACACCTTC.

This clonotype was detected only a few times. This chain uses TRBV9 with TRBJ1-5; TRBD1 might be the D (6 bases). This CDR3 contains 15 residues. Germline assignment: CDR1 SGDLS and CDR2 YYNGEE. Trimming took off 0 bases at V and 6 bases at J, with 13 bases between the two ends. CDR3 sequence reads: CASSVGTGLGQPQHF. The CDR3 DNA follows: TGTGCCAGCAGCGTAGGCACAGGGTTGGGTCAGCCCCAGCATTTT.

This clonotype was detected ten times or more. This chain joins TRBV6-6 and TRBJ1-5; unclear D gene. CDR3 size: 13 residues. Per the germline V gene, CDR1 is MNHNY and CDR2 is SVGAGI (reference sequence). Trimming removed 7 bases from V and 0 bases from J, with 7 bases in between. The CDR3 loop is CASTYGSNQPQHF. In DNA, the CDR3 is TGTGCCAGCACCTATGGTAGCAATCAGCCCCAGCATTTT.

This clonotype was observed at least ten times. V and J are TRBV13 and TRBJ2-1; tentative D call: TRBD2 (6 bases). Germline CDR1 reads PRHDT; CDR2 reads FYEKMQ (reference sequence). Trimming cost V 1 base and J 4 bases, with 11 bases left between them. This CDR3 is built from 15 residues. The CDR3: CASSLVRAGYNEQFF. The CDR3 DNA sequence: TGTGCCAGCAGCTTAGTTCGGGCGGGGTACAATGAGCAGTTCTTC.

The genes are TRBV7-2 and TRBJ1-2, with TRBD1 matching over 7 bases. The germline V gene has CDR1 SGHTA and CDR2 FQGNSA. The trim removed 4 bases at V and 7 bases at J, leaving 9 bases unmatched. The CDR3 sequence is 14 residues long. CDR3 coding DNA: TGTGCCAGCAGCTCCGACAGGGTTGTCAGTGGCTACACCTTC. Translating it yields CASSSDRVVSGYTF.

This clonotype was detected many times. This chain links TRBV5-1 with TRBJ2-1; weak D call: TRBD2 (5 bases). Germline CDR1 SGHRS, CDR2 YFSETQ. The CDR3 contains 16 residues. V dropped 4 bases and J dropped 1 base, with 15 bases sitting between them. The CDR3 sequence: CASSISEGSSYNEQFF. The CDR3 DNA sequence: TGCGCCAGCAGCATATCCGAGGGAAGTTCCTACAATGAGCAGTTCTTC.

The rearrangement links TRBV7-9 to TRBJ1-1, with TRBD1 matching over 8 bases. V trimming: 5 bases; J trimming: 7 bases; junction bases outside the gene matches: 12. Germline CDR1 reads SEHNR; CDR2 reads FQNEAQ (reference sequence). CDR3 size: 15 residues. This CDR3 is CASSRVGDRLFEAFF. The CDR3 DNA is TGTGCCAGCAGCCGCGTGGGGGACAGGTTGTTTGAAGCTTTCTTT.

This clonotype was recorded at least ten times. The rearrangement links TRBV12-3 or TRBV12-4 to TRBJ2-1, with a tentative D call TRBD1 (6 bases). The V end lost 4 bases, the J end lost 3 bases, and 16 bases lay between the germline ends. The CDR3 is 16 residues long. The CDR3 reads CASSSPDRSFYNEQFF. The CDR3 region has the DNA TGTGCCAGCAGTTCACCAGACAGGTCTTTCTACAATGAGCAGTTCTTC.

The chain employs TRBV18 and TRBJ1-4; D perhaps matches TRBD1 (5 bases). Germline V gene sequence: CDR1 KGHSH, CDR2 LQKENI. Trimming left V 3 bases short and J 4 bases short, with 9 bases between. This CDR3 has 14 residues. CDR3 bases: TGTGCCAGCTCACCCACAGGAAATAATGAAAAACTGTTTTTT. Its translation is CASSPTGNNEKLFF. Combining the CDR3 with reference TRBV18 and TRBJ1-4 gives the whole variable domain NAGVMQNPRHLVRRRGQEARLRCSPMKGHSHVYWYRQLPEEGLKFMVYLQKENIIDESGMPKERFSAEFPKEGPSILRIQQVVRGDSAAYFCASSPTGNNEKLFFGSGTQLSVL.

The sample holds a few counts of this clonotype. V gene TRBV24-1 combines with J gene TRBJ2-3; 8 bases match TRBD1. V dropped 4 bases and J dropped 6; count of bases not matched to a gene: 8. Germline-derived CDR1 and CDR2 are KGHDR and SFDVKD. CDR3 size: 15 residues. The CDR3 DNA follows: TGTGCCACCAGTGACCCTAAAGACAGGGGCGATACGCAGTATTTT. It yields the protein CATSDPKDRGDTQYF.

This chain links TRBV11-2 with TRBJ2-5, with a tentative D call TRBD2 (6 bases). V was cut by 1 base and J by 5 bases, with 14 bases left in between. The CDR3 totals 15 residues. Germline CDR1 SGHAT, CDR2 FQNNGV. CDR3 in amino acids: CASSLAGGGFETQYF. The DNA of the CDR3 is TGTGCCAGCAGCTTAGCTGGTGGGGGGTTCGAGACCCAGTACTTC.

The chain links TRBV7-3 to TRBJ2-1, with TRBD2 matching 9 bases. The V gene's germline CDR1 is SGHTA and CDR2 FQGTGA. The length of the CDR3 is 17 residues. Trimming at V came to 1 base and at J to 6 bases, leaving 10 bases not matched to a gene. For the CDR3, the DNA is TGTGCCAGCAGCTTAATGCCTGGGGCTAGCGGGACCAATGAGCAGTTCTTC. This encodes CASSLMPGASGTNEQFF.

This clonotype was seen at least ten times. The rearrangement uses TRBV5-1 and TRBJ2-3; D is undetermined. V lost 0 bases and J lost 2, with 10 bases in between. Germline CDR1 SGHRS, CDR2 YFSETQ. The length of the CDR3 is 15 residues. For the CDR3, the DNA is TGCGCCAGCAGCTTGGAATCCAGTAACACAGATACGCAGTATTTT. Protein sequence: CASSLESSNTDTQYF. Supplemented by reference TRBV5-1 and TRBJ2-3, the full variable domain reads KAGVTQTPRYLIKTRGQQVTLSCSPISGHRSVSWYQQTPGQGLQFLFEYFSETQRNKGNFPGRFSGRQFSNSRSEMNVSTLELGDSALYLCASSLESSNTDTQYFGPGTRLTVL.